This TCR beta chain was captured by sequencing in a study of blood T cells in healthy people across ages. This CDR3 is built from 14 residues. Trimming removed 8 bases from V and 1 base from J; junction bases left unmatched: 10. Germline CDR1 reads DFQATT; CDR2 reads SNEGSKA (reference sequence). Together with a sample-barcoded 5' primer, a J-beta primer mix was included in a second PCR lasting about 7 to 12 cycles. TCRdb passed the 5' RACE reads through MiXCR, listing each CDR3 protein once. The data show 910,000 or so distinct CDR3 sequences, 45% to 60% seen once. Sample: blood. The chain carries TRBV20-1 and TRBJ1-2, with 7 nucleotides matching TRBD1. The TCR originated in a woman aged 60 to 75 in good health. DNA for the CDR3: TGCAGTCGTCCCTCAGGGGGGATTAACTATGGCTACACCTTC. This gives the protein CSRPSGGINYGYTF.